Each of the 22 T cell receptor beta chains below was sequenced from the same sample in a study of cytomegalovirus exposure and HLA in healthy donors (dated by TCRdb to between 2016 and 2019). The library was generated by the immunoSEQ multiplex PCR assay. A mixture of 60 forward primers for TCR Vbeta segments and 13 reverse primers for TCR Jbeta segments was used in the multiplex PCR. Not all clones reach the TCRdb copy of this immuneACCESS table, which keeps in-frame sequences only. Checked studies attribute under half of the gap to unresolved V genes and leave the rest unexplained. Recorded for this sample are 170,000 or so clones; about 80% of them occurred a single time. The top ten hold under 0.8% of the sample. The sample taken for sequencing was PBMCs. Receptor source: a boy aged 10-17 years in good health and CMV-seronegative.

The chain employs TRBV30 and TRBJ2-3, with D possibly TRBD2 on 5 matching bases. The CDR3 contains 14 residues. Trimming removed 1 base at V and 2 bases at J, with 10 bases between. In germline, CDR1 is GTSNPN, CDR2 SVGIG (reference sequence). This chain's CDR3 is CAWSATTHTDTQYF. CDR3 DNA sequence: TGTGCCTGGAGTGCGACTACACACACAGATACGCAGTATTTT.

The chain carries TRBV2 and TRBJ1-6; 9 positions agree with TRBD1. The CDR3 has 14 amino acids. V shed 4 bases, J shed 9 bases, and the junction held 4 bases outside the gene matches. The V gene's germline CDR1 is SNHLY and CDR2 FYNNEI. CDR3 DNA: TGTGCCAGCAGTGGGGGACAGGGAGGTTCACCCCTCCACTTT. Residues: CASSGGQGGSPLHF. Full variable domain (remainder filled in from reference TRBV2 and TRBJ1-6): EPEVTQTPSHQVTQMGQEVILRCVPISNHLYFYWYRQILGQKVEFLVSFYNNEISEKSEIFDDQFSVERPDGSNFTLKIRSTKLEDSAMYFCASSGGQGGSPLHFGNGTRLTVT.

This rearrangement joins TRBV6-5 to TRBJ2-7, with a tentative D call TRBD2 (6 bases). V gave up 6 bases and J gave up 7 bases, with 16 bases separating them. Germline CDR1 reads MNHEY; CDR2 reads SVGAGI. The CDR3 extends over 13 amino acids. CDR3 residues: CASSRGLREEQYF. The CDR3 DNA reads TGTGCCAGCAGCCGGGGACTCCGCGAAGAGCAGTACTTC.

This clone came up a few times. V usage is TRBV9 and J usage is TRBJ2-2, with 7 bases matching TRBD2. The ends lost 0 bases at V and 7 bases at J; junction bases unmatched: 6. Germline-derived CDR1 and CDR2 are SGDLS and YYNGEE. The CDR3 has 15 amino acids. The CDR3 loop reads CASSVAAGSHGELFF. In nucleotides, the CDR3 is TGTGCCAGCAGCGTAGCAGCGGGGAGTCACGGGGAGCTGTTTTTT. Complete variable domain (other parts from reference TRBV9 and TRBJ2-2): DSGVTQTPKHLITATGQRVTLRCSPRSGDLSVYWYQQSLDQGLQFLIQYYNGEERAKGNILERFSAQQFPDLHSELNLSSLELGDSALYFCASSVAAGSHGELFFGEGSRLTVL.

The chain combines TRBV9 with TRBJ2-7, with TRBD1 matching 8 bases. This CDR3 contains 15 residues. Trimming cost V 0 bases and J 2 bases; bases outside gene matches: 4. The germline V gene has CDR1 SGDLS and CDR2 YYNGEE. CDR3 nucleotides: TGTGCCAGCAGCGTAGATCAGGGGGCACCCTACGAGCAGTACTTC. This encodes CASSVDQGAPYEQYF.

The J gene is TRBJ1-2, the V gene TRBV12-5; a weak D match, TRBD1 (5 bases). Trimming took 3 bases from V and 4 from J, leaving 12 bases between them. The germline V gene encodes CDR1 LGHNT and CDR2 FRNRAP. The CDR3 runs to 14 residues. CDR3 in amino acids: CASGFLRQSYGYTF. The CDR3 coding sequence is TGTGCTAGTGGTTTCTTAAGACAGTCCTATGGCTACACCTTC. The whole variable domain, remainder taken from reference TRBV12-5 and TRBJ1-2, is DARVTQTPRHKVTEMGQEVTMRCQPILGHNTVFWYRQTMMQGLELLAYFRNRAPLDDSGMPKDRFSAEMPDATLATLKIQPSEPRDSAVYFCASGFLRQSYGYTFGSGTRLTVV.

This clone was counted once. The chain is built from TRBV6-5 and TRBJ1-3; 7 bases map to TRBD1. The CDR3 has 14 amino acids. Germline V gene sequence: CDR1 MNHEY, CDR2 SVGAGI. V trimming: 6 bases; J trimming: 3 bases; junction bases outside the gene matches: 5. The CDR3 protein is CASSRGQLGNTIYF. The CDR3 DNA follows: TGTGCCAGCAGCCGGGGACAGCTTGGAAACACCATATATTTT.

The chain uses TRBV27 and TRBJ2-1; a weak D match, TRBD1 (5 bases). The CDR3 runs 13 residues. Trimming stripped 5 bases from V and 10 bases from J, with 15 bases between. Germline CDR1 MNHEY, CDR2 SMNVEV (reference sequence). The CDR3 DNA follows: TGTGCCAGCAGTGTCCAGGGCTTGGGGGAGCAGTTCTTC. This encodes CASSVQGLGEQFF.

This clone appeared a few times. J is TRBJ1-3 and V is TRBV9, with D unclear. The germline V gene has CDR1 SGDLS and CDR2 YYNGEE. CDR3 length equals 15 residues. The V gene lost 0 bases and the J gene lost 3 bases, with 10 bases spanning the gap. The CDR3 DNA follows: TGTGCCAGCAGCGTAGGGTCCGGGTTTGGAAACACCATATATTTT. This encodes CASSVGSGFGNTIYF.

The chain is built from TRBV5-1 and TRBJ2-2; no clear D. The V end lost 0 bases, the J end lost 7 bases, and 10 bases lay between the germline ends. This CDR3 has 14 amino acids. Germline values: CDR1 SGHRS, CDR2 YFSETQ. The CDR3: CASSLGQVVGELFF. CDR3 DNA sequence: TGCGCCAGCAGCTTGGGCCAGGTGGTCGGGGAGCTGTTTTTT.

This clone showed up just once. V and J are TRBV16 and TRBJ2-7; 7 bases align to TRBD2. The CDR3 consists of 16 residues. Germline V lookup: CDR1 KGHSY, CDR2 FQNENV. V shed 2 bases and J 4 bases; nucleotides not matched to a gene: 11. For the CDR3, the DNA is TGTGCCAGCAGCCAAATTGGGCTAGCGGAGATTTACGAGCAGTACTTC. Amino acid sequence: CASSQIGLAEIYEQYF.

This clone was seen once. The chain has TRBV27 and TRBJ1-2; TRBD1 agrees at 7 bases. Germline-derived CDR1 and CDR2 are MNHEY and SMNVEV (reference sequence). With 2 bases clipped from V and 3 bases from J, the junction kept 6 bases outside the gene matches. This CDR3 comprises 15 residues. CDR3 bases: TGTGCCAGCAGTTTAGACAGGGCCCTTTACTATGGCTACACCTTC. It translates to CASSLDRALYYGYTF.

The genes are TRBV19 and TRBJ1-2; D is possibly TRBD1 (6 bases). The germline gives CDR1 LNHDA, CDR2 SQIVND (reference sequence). Trimming left V 10 bases short and J 7 bases short, with 19 bases between. This CDR3 region has 13 residues. CDR3 amino acids: CATSRDTSSGYTF. The CDR3 DNA sequence: TGTGCCACTAGCCGGGACACAAGTTCTGGCTACACCTTC. Supplemented by reference TRBV19 and TRBJ1-2, the full variable domain reads DGGITQSPKYLFRKEGQNVTLSCEQNLNHDAMYWYRQDPGQGLRLIYYSQIVNDFQKGDIAEGYSVSREKKESFPLTVTSAQKNPTAFYLCATSRDTSSGYTFGSGTRLTVV.

The chain couples TRBV6-5 to TRBJ2-2; TRBD1 is a possible D gene (6 bases). In germline, CDR1 is MNHEY, CDR2 SVGAGI. The CDR3 covers 13 residues. V shed 11 bases and J shed 1 base, with 11 bases lying between them. Here the CDR3 DNA reads TGTGCCTGCCGGACAGTGAACACCGGGGAGCTGTTTTTT. It encodes CACRTVNTGELFF.

The V and J genes are TRBV5-1 and TRBJ2-2; 10 nucleotides line up with TRBD2. Germline CDR1 is SGHRS and CDR2 is YFSETQ. V shed 2 bases and J 1 base; nucleotides not matched to a gene: 2. This CDR3 has 16 residues. CDR3 protein: CASSFRLAGNTGELFF. CDR3 DNA: TGCGCCAGCAGCTTCCGACTAGCGGGGAACACCGGGGAGCTGTTTTTT. The entire variable domain, with the rest obtained from reference TRBV5-1 and TRBJ2-2, is as follows: KAGVTQTPRYLIKTRGQQVTLSCSPISGHRSVSWYQQTPGQGLQFLFEYFSETQRNKGNFPGRFSGRQFSNSRSEMNVSTLELGDSALYLCASSFRLAGNTGELFFGEGSRLTVL.

This rearrangement joins TRBV7-9 to TRBJ2-7; possibly TRBD2 for D (6 bases). There are 15 residues in the CDR3. V lost 2 bases and J lost 6, with 17 bases in between. Germline V CDR1 and CDR2: SEHNR, FQNEAQ (reference sequence). The CDR3 region is CASSLWQGGLSEQYF. The CDR3 DNA reads TGTGCCAGCAGCTTATGGCAGGGAGGACTCTCCGAGCAGTACTTC. Based on the CDR3 plus reference TRBV7-9 and TRBJ2-7, the full variable domain is DTGVSQNPRHKITKRGQNVTFRCDPISEHNRLYWYRQTLGQGPEFLTYFQNEAQLEKSRLLSDRFSAERPKGSFSTLEIQRTEQGDSAMYLCASSLWQGGLSEQYFGPGTRLTVT.

This chain joins TRBV11-2 and TRBJ2-1; 9 nucleotides match TRBD2. The CDR3 contains 15 residues. In germline, CDR1 is SGHAT, CDR2 FQNNGV. Trimming took 5 bases from V and 5 from J; bases not matched to a gene: 7. This CDR3 is CASSRGLARHNEQFF. In DNA, the CDR3 is TGTGCCAGCAGCCGAGGACTAGCGCGCCACAATGAGCAGTTCTTC.

The rearrangement joins TRBV9 to TRBJ1-4, with TRBD1 matching over 7 bases. V was clipped by 3 bases and J by 4 bases; unmatched bases: 6. This CDR3 has 15 amino acids. The germline V gene encodes CDR1 SGDLS and CDR2 YYNGEE. CDR3 in amino acids: CASSATGTVNEKLFF. Here the CDR3 DNA reads TGTGCCAGCAGCGCGACCGGGACAGTTAATGAAAAACTGTTTTTT.

The chain carries TRBV5-4 and TRBJ1-1; TRBD1 agrees at 10 bases. The V and J ends lost 0 bases and 4 bases, in that order; junction bases with no gene match: 0. CDR1 SGHNT and CDR2 YYREEE come from the germline V gene (reference sequence). The CDR3 is 14 residues long. CDR3 amino acids: CASSLGTGGTEAFF. DNA of the CDR3: TGTGCCAGCAGCTTGGGGACAGGGGGCACTGAAGCTTTCTTT.

This clone was detected a few times. The J gene is TRBJ2-2, the V gene TRBV19; 12 nucleotides agree with TRBD1. The CDR3 has 16 amino acids. Per germline, CDR1 LNHDA and CDR2 SQIVND (reference sequence). With V trimmed by 4 bases and J by 5 bases, 5 bases remained unmatched. The chain's CDR3 is CASSRGQGAGTGELFF. The CDR3 nucleotides are TGTGCCAGTAGTAGGGGACAGGGGGCAGGGACCGGGGAGCTGTTTTTT.

This chain links TRBV4-1 with TRBJ1-2; a possible D gene is TRBD1 (6 bases). Deletions cut 0 bases from V and 8 bases from J, with 13 bases between. The CDR3 runs 14 residues. Looked up from germline, CDR1 is MGHRA and CDR2 is YSYEKL. CDR3 nucleotides: TGCGCCAGCAGCCAAGAAGAACCGGGACAAGGCTACACCTTC. Amino acid sequence: CASSQEEPGQGYTF.

This clone has only a few counts. The gene calls are TRBV7-9 and TRBJ2-7; D uncertain. Per germline, CDR1 SEHNR and CDR2 FQNEAQ (reference sequence). V was shortened by 4 bases and J by 3 bases, with 13 bases between the two germline ends. This CDR3 is 14 amino acids long. The CDR3 spells CASSSELRYYEQYF. The CDR3 region has the DNA TGTGCCAGCAGCTCCGAACTGAGGTACTACGAGCAGTACTTC.